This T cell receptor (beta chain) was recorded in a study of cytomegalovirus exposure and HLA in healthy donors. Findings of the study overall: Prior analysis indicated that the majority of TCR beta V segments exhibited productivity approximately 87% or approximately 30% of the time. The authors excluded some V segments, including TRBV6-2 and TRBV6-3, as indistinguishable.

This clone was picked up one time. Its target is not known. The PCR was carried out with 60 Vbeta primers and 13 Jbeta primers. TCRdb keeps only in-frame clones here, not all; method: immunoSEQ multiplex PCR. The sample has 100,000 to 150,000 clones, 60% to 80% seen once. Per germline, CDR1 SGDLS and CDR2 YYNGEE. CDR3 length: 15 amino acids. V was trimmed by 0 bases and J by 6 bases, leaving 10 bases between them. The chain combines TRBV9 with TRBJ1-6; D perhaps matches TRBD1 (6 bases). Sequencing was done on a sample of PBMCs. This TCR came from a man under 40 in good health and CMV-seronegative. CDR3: CASSVDQGFNSPLHF. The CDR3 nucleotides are TGTGCCAGCAGCGTAGATCAGGGGTTTAATTCACCCCTCCACTTT.